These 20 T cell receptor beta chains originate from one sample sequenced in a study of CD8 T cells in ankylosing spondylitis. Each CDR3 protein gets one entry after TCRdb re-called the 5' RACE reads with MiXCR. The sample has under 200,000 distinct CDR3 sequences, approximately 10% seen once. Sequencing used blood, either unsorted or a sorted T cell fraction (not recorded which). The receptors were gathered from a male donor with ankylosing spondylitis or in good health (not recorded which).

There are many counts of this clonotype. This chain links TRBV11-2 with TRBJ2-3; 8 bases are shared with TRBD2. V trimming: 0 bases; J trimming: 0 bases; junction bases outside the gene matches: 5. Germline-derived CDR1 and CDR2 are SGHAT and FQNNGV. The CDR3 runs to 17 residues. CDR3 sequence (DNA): TGTGCCAGCAGCTTAGAAGGTACTAGCGGAAGCACAGATACGCAGTATTTT. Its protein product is CASSLEGTSGSTDTQYF.

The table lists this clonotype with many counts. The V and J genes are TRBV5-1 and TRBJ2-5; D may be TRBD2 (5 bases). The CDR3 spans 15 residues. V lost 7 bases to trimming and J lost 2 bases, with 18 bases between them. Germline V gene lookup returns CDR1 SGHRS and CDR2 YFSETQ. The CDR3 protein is CASGRDLSAQETQYF. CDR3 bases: TGCGCCAGCGGCCGAGATCTTAGCGCACAAGAGACCCAGTACTTC.

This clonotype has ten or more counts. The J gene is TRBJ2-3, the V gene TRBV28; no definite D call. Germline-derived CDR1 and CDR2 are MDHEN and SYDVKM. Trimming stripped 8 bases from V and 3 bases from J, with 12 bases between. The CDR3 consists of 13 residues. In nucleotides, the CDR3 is TGTGCCAGCGTAGCACCACCTACAGATACGCAGTATTTT. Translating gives CASVAPPTDTQYF.

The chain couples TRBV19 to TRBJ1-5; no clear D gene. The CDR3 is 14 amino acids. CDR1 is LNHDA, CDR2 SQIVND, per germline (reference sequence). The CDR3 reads CASKEGRGNQPQHF. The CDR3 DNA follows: TGTGCGTCGAAGGAGGGAAGGGGCAATCAGCCCCAGCATTTT.

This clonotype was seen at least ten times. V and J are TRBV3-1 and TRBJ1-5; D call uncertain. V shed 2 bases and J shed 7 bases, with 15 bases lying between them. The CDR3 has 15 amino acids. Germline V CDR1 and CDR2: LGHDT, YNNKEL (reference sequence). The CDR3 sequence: CASSQSGIHGQPQHF. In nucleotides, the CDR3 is TGTGCCAGCAGCCAATCGGGTATACATGGCCAGCCCCAGCATTTT.

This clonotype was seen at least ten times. The DNA for the CDR3 is TGCGCCAGCAGCTCCAATGGACAGGGGGAGAAAGGCTACACCTTC. This gives the protein CASSSNGQGEKGYTF. The V and J genes are TRBV5-1 and TRBJ1-2, with 10 bases fitting TRBD1. V shed 3 bases, J shed 8 bases, and the junction held 10 bases outside the gene matches. The CDR3 length is 15 residues. CDR1 and CDR2 (germline): SGHRS, YFSETQ.

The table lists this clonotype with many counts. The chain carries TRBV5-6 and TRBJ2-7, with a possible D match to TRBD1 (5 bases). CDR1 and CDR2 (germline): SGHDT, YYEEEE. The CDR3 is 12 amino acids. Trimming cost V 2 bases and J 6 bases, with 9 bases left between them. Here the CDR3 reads CASSFKGLEQYF. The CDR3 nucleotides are TGTGCCAGCAGCTTCAAGGGGCTCGAGCAGTACTTC. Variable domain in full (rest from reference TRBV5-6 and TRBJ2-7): DAGVTQSPTHLIKTRGQQVTLRCSPKSGHDTVSWYQQALGQGPQFIFQYYEEEERQRGNFPDRFSGHQFPNYSSELNVNALLLGDSALYLCASSFKGLEQYFGPGTRLTVT.

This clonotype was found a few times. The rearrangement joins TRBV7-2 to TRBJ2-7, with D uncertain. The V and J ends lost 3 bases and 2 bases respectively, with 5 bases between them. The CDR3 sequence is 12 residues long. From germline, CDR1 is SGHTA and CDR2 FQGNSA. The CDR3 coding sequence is TGTGCCAGCAGCTTCCACACCTACGAGCAGTACTTC. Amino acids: CASSFHTYEQYF.

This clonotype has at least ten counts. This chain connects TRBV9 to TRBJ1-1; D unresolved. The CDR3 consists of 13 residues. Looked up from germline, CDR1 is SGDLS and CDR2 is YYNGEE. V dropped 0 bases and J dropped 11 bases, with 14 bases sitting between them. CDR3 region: CASSVDSGLVAFF. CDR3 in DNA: TGTGCCAGCAGCGTAGATTCAGGCCTCGTTGCTTTCTTT.

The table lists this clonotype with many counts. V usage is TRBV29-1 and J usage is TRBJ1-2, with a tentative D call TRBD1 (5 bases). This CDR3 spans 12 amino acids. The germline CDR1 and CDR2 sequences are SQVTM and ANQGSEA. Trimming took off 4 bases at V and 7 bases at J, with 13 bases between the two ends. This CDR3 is CSVGSGGFGYTF. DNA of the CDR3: TGCAGCGTTGGAAGTGGGGGGTTTGGCTACACCTTC.

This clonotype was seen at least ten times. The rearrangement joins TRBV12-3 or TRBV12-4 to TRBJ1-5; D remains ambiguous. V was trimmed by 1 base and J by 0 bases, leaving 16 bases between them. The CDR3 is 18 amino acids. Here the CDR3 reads CASSLGRTVPYSNQPQHF. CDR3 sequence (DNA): TGTGCCAGCAGTTTAGGCAGAACAGTGCCATATAGCAATCAGCCCCAGCATTTT.

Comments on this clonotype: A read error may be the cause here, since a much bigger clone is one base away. This CDR3 reads CASVTMGPLLHF. The CDR3 DNA sequence: TGTGCCAGCGTCACCATGGGGCCACTCCTCCACTTT. This sequence joins TRBV2 and TRBJ1-6; the D gene is possibly TRBD1 (5 bases). The V gene's germline CDR1 is SNHLY and CDR2 FYNNEI. The CDR3 totals 12 residues. V was shortened by 8 bases and J by 15 bases, with 17 bases between the two germline ends.

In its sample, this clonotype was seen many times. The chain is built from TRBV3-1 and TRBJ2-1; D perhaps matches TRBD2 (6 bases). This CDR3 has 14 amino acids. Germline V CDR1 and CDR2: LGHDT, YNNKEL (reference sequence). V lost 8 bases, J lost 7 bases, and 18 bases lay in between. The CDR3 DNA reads TGTGCCAGCTCTTACGGGAGATCAGGGAATGAGCAGTTCTTC. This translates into CASSYGRSGNEQFF.

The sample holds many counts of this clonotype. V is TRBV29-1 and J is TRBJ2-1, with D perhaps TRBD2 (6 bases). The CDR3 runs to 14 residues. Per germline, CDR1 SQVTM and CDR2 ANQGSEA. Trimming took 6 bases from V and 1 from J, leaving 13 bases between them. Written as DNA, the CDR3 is TGCAGCGTGGGGGGACCTGAATCCTACAATGAGCAGTTCTTC. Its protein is CSVGGPESYNEQFF.

CDR3 coding DNA: TGTGCCAGCTCACCATCGAATAGCAATCAGCCCCAGCATTTT. As protein: CASSPSNSNQPQHF. The V and J genes are TRBV18 and TRBJ1-5; no firm D call. Germline V lookup: CDR1 KGHSH, CDR2 LQKENI. The CDR3 runs 14 residues. V was shortened by 2 bases and J by 0 bases, with 5 bases between the two germline ends. Looking up the rest from reference TRBV18 and TRBJ1-5 gives the full variable domain: NAGVMQNPRHLVRRRGQEARLRCSPMKGHSHVYWYRQLPEEGLKFMVYLQKENIIDESGMPKERFSAEFPKEGPSILRIQQVVRGDSAAYFCASSPSNSNQPQHFGDGTRLSIL.

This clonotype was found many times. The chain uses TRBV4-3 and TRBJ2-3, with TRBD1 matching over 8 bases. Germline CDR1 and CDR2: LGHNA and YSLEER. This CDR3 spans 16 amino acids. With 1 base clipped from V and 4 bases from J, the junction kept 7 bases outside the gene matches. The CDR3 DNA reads TGCGCCAGCAGCCAAGGGTCGGACAGGGCGGCAGATACGCAGTATTTT. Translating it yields CASSQGSDRAADTQYF.

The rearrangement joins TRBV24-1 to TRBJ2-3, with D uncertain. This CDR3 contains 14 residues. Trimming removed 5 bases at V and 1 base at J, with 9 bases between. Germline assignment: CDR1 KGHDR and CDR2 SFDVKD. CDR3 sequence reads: CATSAHRGTDTQYF. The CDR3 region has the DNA TGTGCCACCAGTGCCCACCGGGGCACAGATACGCAGTATTTT.

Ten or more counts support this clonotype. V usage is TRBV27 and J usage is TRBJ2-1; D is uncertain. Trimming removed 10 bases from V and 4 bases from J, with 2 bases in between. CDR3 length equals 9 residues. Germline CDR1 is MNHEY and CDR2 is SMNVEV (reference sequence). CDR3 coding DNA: TGTGCCATATACAATGAGCAGTTCTTC. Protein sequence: CAIYNEQFF.

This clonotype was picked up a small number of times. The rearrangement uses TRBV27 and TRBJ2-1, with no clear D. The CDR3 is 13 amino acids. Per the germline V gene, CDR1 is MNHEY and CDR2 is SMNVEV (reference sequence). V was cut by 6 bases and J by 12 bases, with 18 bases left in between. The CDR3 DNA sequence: TGTGCCAGCAGGCCCGTTTTGGGCGGACGGCAGTTCTTC. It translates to CASRPVLGGRQFF.

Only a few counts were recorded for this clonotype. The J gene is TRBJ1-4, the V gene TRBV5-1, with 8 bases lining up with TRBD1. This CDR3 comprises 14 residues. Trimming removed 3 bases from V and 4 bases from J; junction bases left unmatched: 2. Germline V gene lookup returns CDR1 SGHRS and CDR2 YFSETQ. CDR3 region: CASSSTGVNEKLFF. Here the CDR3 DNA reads TGCGCCAGCAGCTCGACAGGGGTTAATGAAAAACTGTTTTTT.